This T cell receptor beta chain derives from a study of OX40 agonist ivuxolimab in advanced cancers. Study-level information: Patients got intravenous ivuxolimab at 0.01 to 10 mg/kg every 2 weeks. Three partial responders included one hepatocellular carcinoma patient and two cutaneous melanoma patients. Dose-escalation cases comprised hepatocellular carcinoma, melanoma, renal cell or head and neck cancer. Study conclusions and caveats: Blood T cells, both CD4+ and CD8+, expanded clonally by week 6 at 0.1 to 3.0 mg/kg.

The germline gives CDR1 MNHNS, CDR2 SASEGT. J gave up 0 bases and V 4 bases, and 2 bases lay outside the gene matches. The CDR3 extends over 15 amino acids. This clone was seen once. The target antigen is unknown. The same CDR3 can be traced to other DNA sequences in this sample. Only in-frame clones appear in the TCRdb table, and some are missing; sequencing was by immunoSEQ multiplex PCR. The table has about 68,000 clones, more than 75% seen once. The gene calls are TRBV6-1 and TRBJ1-5; 8 nucleotides agree with TRBD1. The sample in question was CD4+ or CD8+ T cells sorted from blood, obtained in a trial of the OX40 agonist ivuxolimab. The origin of this receptor is an adult with an advanced solid tumor such as melanoma, head and neck, liver or kidney cancer. CDR3 bases: TGTGCCAGCAGTGGACAGGGGTATAGCAATCAGCCCCAGCATTTT. Amino acids: CASSGQGYSNQPQHF.